Shown below are 16 T cell receptor beta chains from a single sample sequenced in a study of T cell changes during pregnancy in multiple sclerosis. Data came from immunoSEQ multiplex PCR; TCRdb stores just in-frame clones and leaves some out. The table records tens of thousands of clones, roughly 91% of them present only once. The specimen was CD8+ T cells from peripheral blood mononuclear cells, collected in the second trimester of pregnancy. Receptors originate from a female donor with multiple sclerosis, enrolled in a pregnancy study.

This rearrangement joins TRBV4-3 to TRBJ2-3, with D maybe TRBD2 (6 bases). The CDR3 extends over 15 amino acids. Trimming cost V 4 bases and J 0 bases, with 11 bases left between them. CDR1 and CDR2 (germline): LGHNA, YSLEER. CDR3 coding DNA: TGCGCCAGCAGCCGAACTAGCTCTAGCACAGATACGCAGTATTTT. It is translated as CASSRTSSSTDTQYF.

The gene calls are TRBV6-1 and TRBJ2-5; 8 bases align to TRBD1. Germline CDR1 MNHNS, CDR2 SASEGT. This CDR3 spans 14 amino acids. The V gene end was trimmed by 3 bases and the J gene end by 5 bases; junction bases not matched to a gene: 5. The CDR3 loop is CASSDGQGGETQYF. In DNA form, the CDR3 reads TGTGCCAGCAGTGATGGACAGGGCGGCGAGACCCAGTACTTC.

V gene TRBV30 combines with J gene TRBJ2-2, with D possibly being TRBD2 (6 bases). From germline, CDR1 is GTSNPN and CDR2 SVGIG (reference sequence). The CDR3 loop spans 15 amino acids. The germline V and J ends were trimmed by 2 bases and 3 bases, with 13 bases remaining between them. CDR3 in amino acids: CAWSTPGEDTGELFF. CDR3 DNA: TGTGCCTGGAGTACCCCGGGGGAAGACACCGGGGAGCTGTTTTTT. Complete variable domain (other parts from reference TRBV30 and TRBJ2-2): SQTIHQWPATLVQPVGSPLSLECTVEGTSNPNLYWYRQAAGRGLQLLFYSVGIGQISSEVPQNLSASRPQDRQFILSSKKLLLSDSGFYLCAWSTPGEDTGELFFGEGSRLTVL.

The gene calls are TRBV2 and TRBJ2-1; 9 bases are a match to TRBD1. The CDR3 covers 19 residues. CDR1 and CDR2 from the germline V gene are SNHLY and FYNNEI. After removal of 3 bases from V and 3 bases from J, the junction contained 15 bases not matched to a gene. The CDR3 sequence is CASSEGQGITVTLYNEQFF. The CDR3 DNA reads as TGTGCCAGCAGTGAGGGACAGGGAATAACGGTGACCCTCTACAATGAGCAGTTCTTC.

This clone was detected once. The identical CDR3 is also encoded by other nucleotide sequences in the sample. The chain combines TRBV27 with TRBJ1-1; D gene unclear. Trimming removed 2 bases at V and 1 base at J, with 11 bases between. This CDR3 contains 15 residues. The germline gives CDR1 MNHEY, CDR2 SMNVEV (reference sequence). The CDR3 is CASSLRSRGNTEAFF. The CDR3 DNA reads TGTGCCAGCAGTTTAAGGAGCCGGGGGAACACTGAAGCTTTCTTT.

This chain uses TRBV27 with TRBJ1-1; the match to TRBD1 covers 7 bases. Trimming cost V 4 bases and J 0 bases; bases outside gene matches: 5. This CDR3 has 15 amino acids. Germline V lookup: CDR1 MNHEY, CDR2 SMNVEV (reference sequence). In nucleotides, the CDR3 is TGTGCCAGCAGTTCCCTACAGGGGATGAACACTGAAGCTTTCTTT. It translates to CASSSLQGMNTEAFF.

This chain links TRBV11-2 with TRBJ2-7; D is uncertain. The length of the CDR3 is 13 residues. Germline lookup yields CDR1 SGHAT and CDR2 FQNNGV. Trimming took 0 bases from V and 2 from J, leaving 5 bases between them. The CDR3 loop is CASSLDWPYEQYF. The CDR3, as DNA: TGTGCCAGCAGCTTAGATTGGCCCTACGAGCAGTACTTC.

The chain combines TRBV11-2 with TRBJ2-3; 14 nucleotides line up with TRBD2. Germline CDR1 SGHAT, CDR2 FQNNGV. The V segment lost 5 bases and the J segment 1 base; nucleotides outside the gene matches: 5. The length of the CDR3 is 17 residues. This chain's CDR3 is CASSPLGLAGGTDTQYF. The CDR3 DNA is TGTGCCAGCAGCCCCTTGGGACTAGCGGGGGGCACAGATACGCAGTATTTT.

V usage is TRBV4-3 and J usage is TRBJ2-7, with D possibly matching TRBD1 (5 bases). Trimming cost V 0 bases and J 2 bases, with 8 bases left between them. CDR3 length equals 14 residues. Germline loops: CDR1 LGHNA, CDR2 YSLEER. The CDR3 here is CASSQDQGTYEQYF. The CDR3 nucleotides are TGCGCCAGCAGCCAAGATCAGGGAACCTACGAGCAGTACTTC.

The chain recombines TRBV29-1 with TRBJ1-2; D perhaps matches TRBD1 (5 bases). The CDR3 totals 14 residues. The V gene lost 4 bases and the J gene lost 2 bases, with 14 bases spanning the gap. Germline V gives CDR1 SQVTM, CDR2 ANQGSEA. Here the CDR3 reads CSVGGQLENYGYTF. In DNA, the CDR3 is TGCAGCGTTGGGGGCCAACTGGAGAACTATGGCTACACCTTC.

V gene TRBV7-9 combines with J gene TRBJ1-1; tentative D call: TRBD1 (6 bases). The CDR3 sequence is 14 residues long. The ends were cut back, 1 base at V and 4 bases at J, with 10 bases in the middle. Germline lookup yields CDR1 SEHNR and CDR2 FQNEAQ (reference sequence). The CDR3 here is CASSLVQGTTEAFF. The CDR3, as DNA: TGTGCCAGCAGCTTAGTACAGGGTACCACTGAAGCTTTCTTT.

The gene calls are TRBV23-1 and TRBJ1-1; D might be TRBD1 (5 bases). Being an ORF, TRBV23-1 has a function that is uncertain. CDR3 length equals 12 residues. Trimming removed 3 bases at V and 11 bases at J, with 13 bases between. In nucleotides, the CDR3 is TGCGCCAGCAGTCACGACAGAAGAGTGGCTTTCTTT. Protein product: CASSHDRRVAFF.

The chain uses TRBV18 and TRBJ2-7; 8 bases agree with TRBD2. Germline-derived CDR1 and CDR2 are KGHSH and LQKENI. CDR3 size: 16 residues. After removal of 1 base from V and 3 bases from J, the junction contained 8 bases not matched to a gene. The CDR3 spells CASSPRIGGESYEQYF. The CDR3 DNA is TGTGCCAGCTCACCACGGATCGGGGGGGAGAGCTACGAGCAGTACTTC.

The chain employs TRBV6-5 and TRBJ2-5; D is perhaps TRBD1 (6 bases). CDR1 is MNHEY and CDR2 is SVGAGI in the germline V gene. The length of the CDR3 is 16 residues. V was clipped by 3 bases and J by 1 base, with 15 bases between them. The CDR3 bases are TGTGCCAGCAGTTATAATCAGGGGCCTTTCCAAGAGACCCAGTACTTC. Translated: CASSYNQGPFQETQYF.

The chain links TRBV5-1 to TRBJ2-3; D might be TRBD1 (6 bases). This CDR3 is 15 amino acids long. Between the trimmed V and J ends, which lost 0 bases and 6 bases, there was a span of 14 bases. Germline values: CDR1 SGHRS, CDR2 YFSETQ. CDR3 residues: CASSLAYREADTQYF. CDR3 coding DNA: TGCGCCAGCAGCTTGGCCTACAGGGAAGCGGATACGCAGTATTTT.

The rearrangement uses TRBV5-6 and TRBJ2-2; the D gene is possibly TRBD2 (6 bases). V was clipped by 4 bases and J by 8 bases, with 12 bases between them. The germline V gene has CDR1 SGHDT and CDR2 YYEEEE. CDR3 length: 13 amino acids. CDR3 protein: CASSVGGSGELFF. CDR3 bases: TGTGCCAGCAGCGTCGGGGGTTCGGGGGAGCTGTTTTTT.